The 8 T cell receptor beta chains given below trace back to one sample, sequenced in a study of T cell repertoires in cytomegalovirus infection. Antigen specificity for these receptors is unknown. TCRdb recomputed calls from the reads with MiXCR, one row per CDR3 protein. This sample has 700,000 to 900,000 distinct CDR3 sequences, with around 29% found just once. Sequencing used cultured CD8+ T cells from PBMCs, obtained from culture after CMV antigen stimulation. These receptors were obtained from a human donor in good health (CMV status not recorded). Some clones in this sample may be carry-over from other donors' samples.

The chain links TRBV29-1 to TRBJ2-1, with TRBD1 matching 8 bases. Trimming removed 5 bases from V and 9 bases from J; junction bases left unmatched: 12. In germline, CDR1 is SQVTM, CDR2 ANQGSEA. This CDR3 spans 14 amino acids. The CDR3 nucleotides read TGCAGCGTTAACGACAGGGGAAGTGGAACTGAGCAGTTCTTC. Protein product: CSVNDRGSGTEQFF.

This chain joins TRBV29-1 and TRBJ2-1, with 7 bases that match TRBD2. The CDR3 is made up of 11 amino acids. Trimming at V came to 8 bases and at J to 6 bases, leaving 4 bases not matched to a gene. CDR1 is SQVTM, CDR2 ANQGSEA, per germline. The CDR3 nucleotides read TGCAGCCTGGGGGGGGTCAATGAGCAGTTCTTC. Encoded protein: CSLGGVNEQFF.

V usage is TRBV4-1 and J usage is TRBJ2-7; D perhaps matches TRBD1 (6 bases). The CDR3 loop spans 15 amino acids. V was pared by 4 bases and J by 0 bases, with 13 bases between. Germline lookup yields CDR1 MGHRA and CDR2 YSYEKL. The CDR3 protein is CASSPPSRGSYEQYF. In DNA form, the CDR3 reads TGCGCCAGCAGCCCACCCTCCAGGGGCTCCTACGAGCAGTACTTC.

This clonotype was counted between two and nine times. V gene TRBV7-6 combines with J gene TRBJ1-1, with 9 bases identical to TRBD1. The ends lost 5 bases at V and 1 base at J; junction bases unmatched: 8. Germline CDR1 reads SGHVS; CDR2 reads FNYEAQ. This CDR3 region has 16 residues. The CDR3 spells CASSPTDRGSNTEAFF. The CDR3 DNA sequence: TGTGCCAGCAGCCCGACGGACAGGGGCTCGAACACTGAAGCTTTCTTT.

This chain links TRBV6-2 or TRBV6-3 with TRBJ2-2, with a possible D match to TRBD1 (6 bases). Trimming took 6 bases from V and 7 from J, leaving 21 bases between them. CDR1 is MNHEY, CDR2 SVGEGT, per germline. This CDR3 contains 16 residues. This CDR3 reads CASRFLKRGRGGELFF. The CDR3 bases are TGTGCCAGCAGGTTCCTTAAGAGGGGGAGAGGCGGGGAGCTGTTTTTT.

This CDR3 reads CASSLVGRSNYGYTF. CDR3 in DNA: TGTGCCAGCAGCTTAGTAGGCAGATCTAACTATGGCTACACCTTC. The chain uses TRBV7-8 and TRBJ1-2, with no clear D. Germline V gives CDR1 SGHVS, CDR2 FQNEAQ. The CDR3 runs 15 residues. Trimming took off 1 base at V and 0 bases at J, with 9 bases between the two ends.

The chain has TRBV6-1 and TRBJ2-7; D gene unclear. CDR1 and CDR2 (germline): MNHNS, SASEGT. This CDR3 region has 15 residues. Between the trimmed V and J ends, which lost 0 bases and 3 bases, there was a span of 12 bases. The CDR3 protein is CASSEADPTIYEQYF. The CDR3 nucleotides are TGTGCCAGCAGTGAAGCGGACCCAACAATCTACGAGCAGTACTTC.

The rearrangement joins TRBV25-1 to TRBJ1-2, with D uncertain. With 3 bases removed from V and 4 bases from J, the gap between germline ends came to 9 bases. The germline V gene has CDR1 MGHDK and CDR2 SYGVNS. The length of the CDR3 is 13 residues. The CDR3 bases are TGTGCCAGCAGTGATTTTTTCTCCTATGGCTACACCTTC. As protein: CASSDFFSYGYTF.